This T cell receptor beta chain was identified in a study of shared clonotypes between healthy human individuals (TCRdb year 2020). About the study as a whole: The cohort comprised a couple of women and a few men aged 18 to 49 years. Per donor, three plates each were used for CD4 naive and CD4 memory, two for CD8 naive, and one for CD8 memory. To estimate repertoire size and how much clonotype sharing occurs between individuals, the study deeply sequenced the blood TCR repertoires of 5 or 6 healthy adults. To increase sequencing depth and limit assay-specific biases, different laboratories used diverse techniques to prepare libraries and sequence TCR repertoires. Between about 0.8 and 9 billion PBMCs per donor were obtained by leukapheresis.

The paper's findings and limits, for the study overall: Naive subsets generally had larger estimated clonotype richness than memory subsets. The genetic and exposure-history diversity represented was limited by the small number of donors. Based on pairwise subsampling, the degree of clonotype sharing among donors was expected to be affected by sequencing depth. Compared with non-shared clonotypes, clonotypes shared by all four sorted-subset donors had higher generation probabilities. Approximately 5% of naive CD4, around 3.6% of naive CD8, about 2.1% of memory CD4, and around 0.4% of memory CD8 clonotypes were shared across a few donors. Incomplete sequencing was indicated by rarefaction of sorted-subset datasets, despite the large sequencing depth. Sampling was restricted to blood, and TCR repertoires in tissues likely differ from the TCR repertoires found in blood.

For the CD8 naive samples, CD45RO-negative cells were positively selected for CCR7, yielding a CD45RA+CCR7+ population from which TemRA cells were excluded. Donors were healthy HIV-negative adults with no recently reported acute infections or vaccinations. Every donor was a Caucasian adult residing in Nashville, Tennessee, USA. Blood was collected by leukapheresis, and PBMCs were isolated by Ficoll-Histopaque density gradient centrifugation and then cryopreserved in liquid nitrogen vapor phase. Analytical flow cytometry was used to check the purity and quantity of each magnetically sorted T cell population. Each sorted fraction had its genomic DNA isolated and then quantified by UV absorbance on a Nanodrop 2000c. Using the deep immunoSEQ assay, multiplex PCR amplified TCR CDR3 regions from genomic DNA. Extracted genomic DNA from each cell subset was spread evenly across all wells of several immunoSEQ 96-well plates, with each plate serving as a replicate. For sorted subsets, 200 to 250 ng of genomic DNA, equivalent to 25,000 to 35,000 T cell genomes, went into each replicate PCR. Purified libraries were quantified with a Qubit 3.0 fluorometer, sized on a Bioanalyzer 2100, and re-quantified with the KAPA Library Quantification kit. Each immunoSEQ 96-well plate was sequenced on its own single-read 150-cycle Illumina NextSeq 550 flow cell. Per the authors' processing: Because only junctional sequences without quality scores were contained in the immunoSEQ output, filtering matching that applied to full-length reads could not be performed. Sequences were annotated with PyIR, a Python wrapper for IgBLAST v1.9, and V/J genes and CDR3 were assigned using IMGT germline references. Reads were removed for weak V/J assignments (E-value above 1e-6), missing CDR3, stop codons, out-of-frame junctions, or ambiguous translated residues. V3J clonotypes were defined by identical inferred V gene, J gene, and CDR3 amino acid sequence. To compute the percentage overlap between repertoires, the number of shared unique clonotypes was divided by the size of the smaller repertoire. Richness of each repertoire was evaluated using RTK rarefaction, the Chao1 estimator, and Recon v2.1 estimates of unobserved clonotypes. For all TCRbeta clonotypes obtained by the gDNA method from a handful of donors, generation probabilities were computed with OLGA. The immuneACCESS repertoire file appears here via TCRdb, limited to in-frame rearrangements. These files lack a portion of the clones; in checked studies, under half of the deficit traces to unresolved V genes, and the cause of the others is not known. V, J and clone size reflect that table, while D and trimming were determined from the DNA. In all, the sample holds around 1.9 million clones, and 90% to 95% of those were seen once. More than 1.5% of the sample rests with the top ten.

V loses 3 bases, J loses 5 bases, and the germline ends lie 16 bases apart. From the cysteine through the phenylalanine, the CDR3 covers 15 amino acids. CDR3 DNA only is kept here, 45 bases in frame from base 1. Based on the germline V gene (reference sequence), the CDR1 and CDR2 sequences are MNHEY and SMNVEV. In the case of this clone: The antigen this receptor binds is unknown. No base quality information exists; no much larger clone differs at one position. Distinct nucleotide sequences in the sample also encode this CDR3.

This clonotype was sampled from a man aged 18 to 35 in good health. Some clones in this sample may be carry-over from other donors' samples. The sample taken for sequencing was naive CD8+ T cells from PBMCs. According to the study, the label for this sample's cell subset or site signals: CD45RA+CCR7+. The rearranged chain carries TRBV27 and TRBJ1-1; a tentative D call is TRBD1 (6 bases match). This receptor carries the CDR3 CASSFSRGARTEAFF. The nucleotide sequence reads as follows: TGTGCCAGCAGTTTTTCAAGGGGGGCCAGGACTGAAGCTTTCTTT.